The 9 T cell receptor beta chains below were found in one sample sequenced in a study of cytomegalovirus exposure and HLA in healthy donors. Method: immunoSEQ multiplex PCR; TCRdb's copy keeps in-frame clones and lacks some. There are 150,000 to 250,000 clones in the sample; roughly 81% occur only once, and 0.95% to 1.5% lies in the top ten. Sequenced material: PBMCs. These receptors all come from a woman aged 25-40 years in good health and CMV-seronegative.

The chain uses TRBV19 and TRBJ1-2, with a possible D match to TRBD1 (6 bases). Trimming stripped 0 bases from V and 2 bases from J, with 13 bases between. CDR1 LNHDA and CDR2 SQIVND come from the germline V gene (reference sequence). The CDR3 is 16 amino acids. In nucleotides, the CDR3 is TGTGCCAGTAGTATAGATCTAAGAGGACAGAACTATGGCTACACCTTC. Translation gives CASSIDLRGQNYGYTF.

The chain is built from TRBV6-4 and TRBJ1-1; 7 bases are shared with TRBD1. V gave up 3 bases and J gave up 1 base; unmatched junction bases: 5. Germline V gene data show CDR1 as MRHNA and CDR2 as SNTAGT. The CDR3 spans 15 residues. The CDR3 DNA reads as TGTGCCAGCAGTGAGACAGGGTATTCGAACACTGAAGCTTTCTTT. It translates to CASSETGYSNTEAFF.

The chain links TRBV20-1 to TRBJ2-7; maybe TRBD1 (5 bases). Germline CDR1 DFQATT, CDR2 SNEGSKA (reference sequence). Trimming took off 6 bases at V and 6 bases at J, with 12 bases between the two ends. The CDR3 is 11 residues long. The CDR3 loop reads CSARAGTEQYF. DNA for the CDR3: TGCAGTGCCAGGGCAGGTACCGAGCAGTACTTC.

The chain has TRBV6-4 and TRBJ2-1, with 10 nucleotides matching TRBD2. Germline V CDR1 and CDR2: MRHNA, SNTAGT. The CDR3 totals 14 residues. J gave up 8 bases and V 2 bases, and 3 bases lay outside the gene matches. The CDR3 loop reads CASSDQRGGDEQFF. DNA of the CDR3: TGTGCCAGCAGTGACCAGCGGGGGGGTGATGAGCAGTTCTTC.

This rearrangement joins TRBV30 to TRBJ1-6, with D possibly TRBD1 on 5 matching bases. V lost 0 bases and J lost 7, with 16 bases in between. The CDR3 is made up of 16 amino acids. Germline V CDR1 and CDR2: GTSNPN, SVGIG (reference sequence). CDR3 loop: CAWSVGWPGKNSPLHF. CDR3 in DNA: TGTGCCTGGAGTGTCGGTTGGCCAGGGAAGAATTCACCCCTCCACTTT.

The chain uses TRBV14 and TRBJ1-1; D gene unclear. Per the germline V gene, CDR1 is SGHDN and CDR2 is FVKESK. CDR3 length equals 15 residues. Trimming took off 4 bases at V and 0 bases at J, with 12 bases between the two ends. CDR3 nucleotide sequence: TGTGCCAGCAGCCCTAGAACGGCATTGAACACTGAAGCTTTCTTT. Protein: CASSPRTALNTEAFF.

A few counts support this clone. The limits of the CDR3 on the DNA are not certain, so only TCRdb's listed CDR3 is given. This chain uses TRBV4-1 with TRBJ2-1; the DNA was not compared with TRBD2, the D call given in the table. Germline V gene data show CDR1 as MGHRA and CDR2 as YSYEKL. The CDR3 region is 16 residues in length, termini included. CDR3 amino acids: CASSQDSTVAGGARVF.

This chain uses TRBV28 with TRBJ1-1; the match to TRBD1 covers 8 bases. The V gene's germline CDR1 is MDHEN and CDR2 SYDVKM. The CDR3 loop spans 15 amino acids. Germline trimming cut 6 bases from V and 4 bases from J; bases unmatched to any gene: 10. The chain's CDR3 is CASSDRGVTTTEAFF. The CDR3 DNA reads as TGTGCCAGCAGCGACAGGGGAGTGACGACCACTGAAGCTTTCTTT.

This clone occurred once. The chain uses TRBV14 and TRBJ2-2; 8 nucleotides match TRBD2. Trimming cost V 3 bases and J 4 bases; bases outside gene matches: 10. Germline-derived CDR1 and CDR2 are SGHDN and FVKESK. This CDR3 region has 17 residues. The CDR3 DNA reads as TGTGCCAGCAGCCACCCCCGTGGTAGCGGGGCCACCGGGGAGCTGTTTTTT. Translation gives CASSHPRGSGATGELFF.